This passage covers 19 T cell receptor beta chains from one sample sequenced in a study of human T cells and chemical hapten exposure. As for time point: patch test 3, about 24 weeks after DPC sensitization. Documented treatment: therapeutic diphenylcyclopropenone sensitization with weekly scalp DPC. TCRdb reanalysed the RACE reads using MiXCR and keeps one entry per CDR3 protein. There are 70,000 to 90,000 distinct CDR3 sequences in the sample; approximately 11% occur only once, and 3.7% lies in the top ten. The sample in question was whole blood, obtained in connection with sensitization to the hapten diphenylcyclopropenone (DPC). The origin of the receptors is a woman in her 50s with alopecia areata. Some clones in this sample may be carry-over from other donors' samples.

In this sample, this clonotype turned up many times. CDR3 sequence: CASSWDRPYEQYF. In DNA, the CDR3 is TGTGCCAGCAGTTGGGACAGGCCTTACGAGCAGTACTTC. The chain recombines TRBV28 with TRBJ2-7, with 8 positions matching TRBD1. The CDR3 runs 13 residues. Germline assignment: CDR1 MDHEN and CDR2 SYDVKM. Unmatched junction bases numbered 3, after V lost 4 bases and J lost 4 bases.

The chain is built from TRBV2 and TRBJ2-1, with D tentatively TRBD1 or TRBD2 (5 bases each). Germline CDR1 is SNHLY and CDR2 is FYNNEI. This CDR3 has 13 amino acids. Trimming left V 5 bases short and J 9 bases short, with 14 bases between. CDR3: CASSRDQNGEQFF. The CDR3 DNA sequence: TGTGCCAGCAGTAGGGACCAGAACGGTGAGCAGTTCTTC.

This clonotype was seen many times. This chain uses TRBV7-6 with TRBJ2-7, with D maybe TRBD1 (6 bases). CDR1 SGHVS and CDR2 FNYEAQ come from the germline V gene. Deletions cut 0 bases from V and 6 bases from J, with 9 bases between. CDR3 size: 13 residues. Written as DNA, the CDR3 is TGTGCCAGCAGCTTAGCGAGGGGGTCCGAGCAGTACTTC. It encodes CASSLARGSEQYF.

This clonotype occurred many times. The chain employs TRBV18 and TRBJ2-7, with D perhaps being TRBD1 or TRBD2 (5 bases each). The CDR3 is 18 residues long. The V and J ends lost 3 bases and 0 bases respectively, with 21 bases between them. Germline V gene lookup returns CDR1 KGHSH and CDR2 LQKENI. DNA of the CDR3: TGTGCCAGCTCACCCGTAGGGACCCCGACCCCCAGCTCCTACGAGCAGTACTTC. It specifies CASSPVGTPTPSSYEQYF.

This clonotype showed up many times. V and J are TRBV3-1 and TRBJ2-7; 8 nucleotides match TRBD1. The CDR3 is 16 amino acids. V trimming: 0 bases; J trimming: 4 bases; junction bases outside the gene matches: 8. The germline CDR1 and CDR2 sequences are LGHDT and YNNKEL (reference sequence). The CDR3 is CASSQDGQGGGYEQYF. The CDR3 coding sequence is TGTGCCAGCAGCCAAGACGGACAGGGAGGAGGTTACGAGCAGTACTTC.

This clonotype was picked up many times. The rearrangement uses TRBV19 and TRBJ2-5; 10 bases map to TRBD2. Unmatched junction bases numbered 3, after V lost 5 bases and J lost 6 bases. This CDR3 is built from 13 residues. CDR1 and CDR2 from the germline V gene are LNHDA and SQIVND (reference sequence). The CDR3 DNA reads TGTGCCAGTAGTGAACTAGCGGGGAAGACCCAGTACTTC. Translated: CASSELAGKTQYF.

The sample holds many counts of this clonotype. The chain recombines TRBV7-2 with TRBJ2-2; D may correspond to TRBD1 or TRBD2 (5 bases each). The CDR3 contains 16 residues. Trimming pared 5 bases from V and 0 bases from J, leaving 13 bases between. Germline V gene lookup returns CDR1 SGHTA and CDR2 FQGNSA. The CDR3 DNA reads TGTGCCAGCAGCCGACAGAGGGGAGCGAACACCGGGGAGCTGTTTTTT. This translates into CASSRQRGANTGELFF.

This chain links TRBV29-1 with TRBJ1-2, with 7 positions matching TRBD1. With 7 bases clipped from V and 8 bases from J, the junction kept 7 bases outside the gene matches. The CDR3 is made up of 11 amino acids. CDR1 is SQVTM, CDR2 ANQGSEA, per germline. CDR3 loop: CSARQGEGYTF. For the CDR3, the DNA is TGCAGCGCTCGACAGGGCGAGGGCTACACCTTC.

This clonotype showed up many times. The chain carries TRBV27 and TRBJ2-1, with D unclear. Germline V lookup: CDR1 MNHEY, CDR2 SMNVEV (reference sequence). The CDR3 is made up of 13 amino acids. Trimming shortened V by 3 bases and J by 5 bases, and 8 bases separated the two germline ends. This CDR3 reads CASSLGKHNEQFF. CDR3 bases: TGTGCCAGCAGTTTGGGCAAGCACAATGAGCAGTTCTTC.

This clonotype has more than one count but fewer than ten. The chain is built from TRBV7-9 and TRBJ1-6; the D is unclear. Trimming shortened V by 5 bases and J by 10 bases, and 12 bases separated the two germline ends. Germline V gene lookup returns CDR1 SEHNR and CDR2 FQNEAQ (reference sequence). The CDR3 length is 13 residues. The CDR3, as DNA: TGTGCCAGCAGCCCGGATCGGATCTCACCCCTCCACTTT. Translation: CASSPDRISPLHF.

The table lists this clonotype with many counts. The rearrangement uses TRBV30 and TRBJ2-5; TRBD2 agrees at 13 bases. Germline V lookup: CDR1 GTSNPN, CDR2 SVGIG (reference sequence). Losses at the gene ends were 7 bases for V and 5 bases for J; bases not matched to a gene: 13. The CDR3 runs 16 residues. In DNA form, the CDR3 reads TGTGCCTCGGGGGGTCGGACTAGCGGGAGTCTGGAGACCCAGTACTTC. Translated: CASGGRTSGSLETQYF.

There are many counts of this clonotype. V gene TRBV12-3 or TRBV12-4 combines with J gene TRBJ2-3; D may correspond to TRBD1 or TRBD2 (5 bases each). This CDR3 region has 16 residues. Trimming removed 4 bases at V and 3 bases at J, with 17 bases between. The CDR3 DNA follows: TGTGCCAGCAGTTCCCTACCGGGGCCGAAAACAGATACGCAGTATTTT. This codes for CASSSLPGPKTDTQYF.

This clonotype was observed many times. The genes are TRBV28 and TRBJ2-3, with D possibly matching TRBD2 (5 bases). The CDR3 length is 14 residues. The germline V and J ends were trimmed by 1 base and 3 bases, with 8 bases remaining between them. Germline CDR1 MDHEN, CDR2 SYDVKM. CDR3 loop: CASSLSGITDTQYF. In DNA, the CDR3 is TGTGCCAGCAGTTTATCCGGGATTACAGATACGCAGTATTTT.

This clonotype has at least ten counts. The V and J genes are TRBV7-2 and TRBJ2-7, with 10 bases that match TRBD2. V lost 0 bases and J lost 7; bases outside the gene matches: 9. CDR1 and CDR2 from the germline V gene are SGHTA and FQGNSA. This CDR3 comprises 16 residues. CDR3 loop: CASSLALAGVRKEQYF. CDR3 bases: TGTGCCAGCAGCTTAGCTCTAGCGGGAGTTCGAAAGGAGCAGTACTTC. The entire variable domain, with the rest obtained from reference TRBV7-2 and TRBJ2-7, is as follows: GAGVSQSPSNKVTEKGKDVELRCDPISGHTALYWYRQSLGQGLEFLIYFQGNSAPDKSGLPSDRFSAERTGGSVSTLTIQRTQQEDSAVYLCASSLALAGVRKEQYFGPGTRLTVT.

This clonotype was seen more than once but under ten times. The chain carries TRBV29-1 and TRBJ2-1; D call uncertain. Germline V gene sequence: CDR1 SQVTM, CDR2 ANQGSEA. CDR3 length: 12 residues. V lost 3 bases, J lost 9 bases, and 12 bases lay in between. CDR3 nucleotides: TGCAGCGTTGATTCGACCCAGGTTGAGCAGTTCTTC. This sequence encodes CSVDSTQVEQFF.

The CDR3 protein is CASSLVPGSGNTIYF. The DNA of the CDR3 is TGTGCCAGCAGCTTGGTTCCTGGCTCTGGAAACACCATATATTTT. The chain has TRBV5-5 and TRBJ1-3; D ambiguous. CDR1 and CDR2 (germline): SGHKS, YYEKEE (reference sequence). This CDR3 has 15 amino acids. Trimming took 0 bases from V and 0 from J, leaving 7 bases between them.

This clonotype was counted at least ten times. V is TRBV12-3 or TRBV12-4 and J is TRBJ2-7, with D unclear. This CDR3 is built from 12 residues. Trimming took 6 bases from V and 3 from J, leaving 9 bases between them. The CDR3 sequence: CASSNSLYEQYF. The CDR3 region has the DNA TGTGCCAGCAGCAATAGCCTCTACGAGCAGTACTTC.

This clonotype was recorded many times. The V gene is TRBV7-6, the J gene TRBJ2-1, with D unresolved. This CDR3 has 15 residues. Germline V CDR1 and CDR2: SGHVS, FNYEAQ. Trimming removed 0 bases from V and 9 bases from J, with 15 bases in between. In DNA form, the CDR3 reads TGTGCCAGCAGCTTAGCGGCGGTAGCCCGTGGTGAGCAGTTCTTC. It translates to CASSLAAVARGEQFF.

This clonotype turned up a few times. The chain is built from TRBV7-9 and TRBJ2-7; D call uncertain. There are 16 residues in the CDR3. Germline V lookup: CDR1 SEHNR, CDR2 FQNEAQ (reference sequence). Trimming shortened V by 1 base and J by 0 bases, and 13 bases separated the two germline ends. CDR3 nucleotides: TGTGCCAGCAGCTTAGAAGCCGGCAGCTACTCCTACGAGCAGTACTTC. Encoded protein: CASSLEAGSYSYEQYF.